This entry lists 3 T cell receptor beta chains sequenced from one sample in a study of T cell changes during pregnancy in multiple sclerosis. Sequencing used immunoSEQ multiplex PCR; TCRdb keeps in-frame clones, though not all of them. The data show around 68,000 clones, with about 90% seen just once and about 0.45% held by the top ten. The specimen was CD4+ T cells from peripheral blood mononuclear cells, collected before pregnancy. The receptors originated from a female donor with multiple sclerosis, enrolled in a pregnancy study.

This clone showed up just once. CDR3 sequence (DNA): TGTGCCAGCAGCGTCAGAGGTACCGGGGAGCTGTTTTTT. Amino acid sequence: CASSVRGTGELFF. The rearrangement uses TRBV9 and TRBJ2-2, with D uncertain. The CDR3 length is 13 residues. Trimming pared 2 bases from V and 5 bases from J, leaving 7 bases between. CDR1 is SGDLS, CDR2 YYNGEE, per germline.

This clone was detected only once. The J gene is TRBJ2-2, the V gene TRBV27, with 9 bases lining up with TRBD1. V was pared by 3 bases and J by 5 bases, with 4 bases of the junction left unmatched. CDR3 length: 15 residues. Germline V gene lookup returns CDR1 MNHEY and CDR2 SMNVEV (reference sequence). CDR3 residues: CASSFGGTGTGELFF. Here the CDR3 DNA reads TGTGCCAGCAGTTTTGGCGGGACAGGGACCGGGGAGCTGTTTTTT.

This clone appeared a few times. The rearrangement links TRBV29-1 to TRBJ1-3; 7 positions agree with TRBD1. CDR1 SQVTM and CDR2 ANQGSEA come from the germline V gene. CDR3 length equals 11 residues. J lost 6 bases, V lost 7 bases, and 3 bases had no gene match. CDR3 coding DNA: TGCAGCGCGACAGGGATAAACACCATATATTTT. This encodes CSATGINTIYF.